The T cell receptor (beta chain) described here comes from a study of OX40 agonist ivuxolimab in advanced cancers. Across the whole study: Patients were given ivuxolimab, an antibody that agonizes OX40 (CD134). Every 2 weeks, patients received ivuxolimab intravenously, dosed at 0.01 to 10 mg/kg.

On this clone: Its antigen is currently unknown.

Trimming took off 2 bases at V and 11 bases at J, with 7 bases between the two ends. The CDR3 length is 11 residues. Germline CDR1 MRHNA, CDR2 SNTAGT. Excluded were patients having autoimmune disease history or systemic immunosuppression. Findings and caveats of the study: The expanded peripheral T cells' antigen specificity was not determined.

TCRdb's copy holds only in-frame clones and misses some; the assay was immunoSEQ multiplex PCR. The sample lists over 15,000 clones, roughly 80% occurring once. The sequences come from CD4+ or CD8+ T cells sorted from blood, collected in a trial of the OX40 agonist ivuxolimab. The receptor comes from an adult with an advanced solid tumor such as melanoma, head and neck, liver or kidney cancer. The chain carries TRBV6-4 and TRBJ2-1, with D possibly TRBD2 on 6 matching bases. CDR3 amino acids: CASSDGGKQFF. In DNA, the CDR3 is TGTGCCAGCAGTGACGGAGGGAAGCAGTTCTTC.